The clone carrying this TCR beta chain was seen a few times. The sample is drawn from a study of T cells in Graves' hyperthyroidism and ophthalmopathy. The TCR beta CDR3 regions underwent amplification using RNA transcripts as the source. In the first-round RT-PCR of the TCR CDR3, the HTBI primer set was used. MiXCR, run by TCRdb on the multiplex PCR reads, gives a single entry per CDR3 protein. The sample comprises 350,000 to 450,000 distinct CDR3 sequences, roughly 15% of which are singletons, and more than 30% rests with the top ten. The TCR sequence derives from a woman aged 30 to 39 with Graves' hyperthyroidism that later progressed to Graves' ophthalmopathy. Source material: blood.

CDR3 region: CASSLGGTSGGSNNEQFF. CDR3 nucleotides: TGCGCCAGCAGCTTGGGGGGGACTAGCGGGGGGTCGAACAATGAGCAGTTCTTC. The V and J genes are TRBV5-1 and TRBJ2-1; 15 positions match TRBD2. Germline values: CDR1 SGHRS, CDR2 YFSETQ. The CDR3 loop spans 18 amino acids. V was clipped by 0 bases and J by 5 bases; unmatched bases: 6.